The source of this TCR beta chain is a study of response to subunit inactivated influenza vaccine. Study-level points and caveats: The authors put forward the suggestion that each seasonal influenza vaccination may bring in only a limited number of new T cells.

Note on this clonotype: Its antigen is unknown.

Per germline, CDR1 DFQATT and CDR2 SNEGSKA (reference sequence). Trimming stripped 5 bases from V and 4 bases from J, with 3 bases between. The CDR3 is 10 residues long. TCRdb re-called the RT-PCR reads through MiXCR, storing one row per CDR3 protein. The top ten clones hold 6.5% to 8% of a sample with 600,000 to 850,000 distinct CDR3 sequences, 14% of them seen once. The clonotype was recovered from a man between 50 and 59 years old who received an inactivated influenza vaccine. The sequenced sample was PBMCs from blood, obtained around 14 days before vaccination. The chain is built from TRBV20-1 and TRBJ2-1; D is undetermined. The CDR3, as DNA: TGCAGTGCTTTTTACAATGAGCAGTTCTTC. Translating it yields CSAFYNEQFF.